This T cell receptor beta chain was documented in a study of T cell responses to AZD1222 COVID-19 vaccine. This clone was detected only once. Its target is unknown. TCRdb's table, derived via immunoSEQ multiplex PCR, lists solely in-frame clones and lacks some. Among roughly 200,000 clones listed, about nine tenths were seen once. The CDR3 is 15 residues long. Between the trimmed V and J ends, which lost 3 bases and 0 bases, there was a span of 10 bases. The germline V gene encodes CDR1 WNHNN and CDR2 SYGVQD (reference sequence). The study's findings and limits: Baseline serostatus was positive in only five to seven AZD1222 recipients.

This sequence originates from an adult who received the AZD1222 COVID-19 vaccine. Material: peripheral blood, obtained 28 days after the second AZD1222 dose. This sequence joins TRBV10-1 and TRBJ2-3; a possible D gene is TRBD2 (6 bases). CDR3 in amino acids: CASSDSAGSTDTQYF. The CDR3 DNA reads as TGCGCCAGCAGTGATTCGGCGGGGAGCACAGATACGCAGTATTTT.